This T cell receptor beta chain was obtained from a study of Graves' ophthalmopathy and Graves' hyperthyroidism. Points from the study as a whole: Ophthalmopathy could be told apart from stable hyperthyroidism by a 13-signature model (about 90% sensitivity, roughly 80% specificity).

Beta-chain TCR CDR3 regions were amplified from RNA transcripts. HTBI primers were used in a first-round RT-PCR, which preceded a second-round multiplex PCR. TCRdb reanalysed the multiplex PCR reads using MiXCR and keeps one entry per CDR3 protein. This table has some 750,000 distinct CDR3 sequences, 40% appearing once. A remark on this clonotype: Its cognate antigen is unknown.

CDR3 length: 15 residues. Trimming removed 5 bases from V and 5 bases from J; junction bases left unmatched: 8. CDR1 and CDR2 from the germline V gene are SNHLY and FYNNEI. The material sequenced was peripheral blood. This TCR was sampled from an adult man with Graves' ophthalmopathy. This chain links TRBV2 with TRBJ2-5; 10 bases align to TRBD2. The CDR3 here is CASSYLAGVIETQYF. DNA for the CDR3: TGTGCCAGCAGTTACCTAGCGGGAGTGATCGAGACCCAGTACTTC.